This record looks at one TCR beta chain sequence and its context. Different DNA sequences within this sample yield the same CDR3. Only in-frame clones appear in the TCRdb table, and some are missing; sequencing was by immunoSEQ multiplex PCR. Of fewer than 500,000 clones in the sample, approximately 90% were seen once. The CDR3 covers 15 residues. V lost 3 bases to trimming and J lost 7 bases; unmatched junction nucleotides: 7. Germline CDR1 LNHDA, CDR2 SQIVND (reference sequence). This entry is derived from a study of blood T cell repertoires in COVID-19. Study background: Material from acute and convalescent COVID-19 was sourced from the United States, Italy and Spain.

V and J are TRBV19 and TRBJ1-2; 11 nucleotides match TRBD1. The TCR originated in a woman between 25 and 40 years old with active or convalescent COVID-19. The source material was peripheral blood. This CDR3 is CASSIKGQGAGGYTF. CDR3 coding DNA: TGTGCCAGTAGTATCAAAGGACAGGGGGCAGGTGGCTACACCTTC.